This T cell receptor beta chain was recorded in a study of response to subunit inactivated influenza vaccine. TCRdb re-called the RT-PCR reads through MiXCR, storing one row per CDR3 protein. The sample holds more than 450,000 distinct CDR3 sequences, about 11% seen once. The same sample was also studied in work on T cells expressing NK-cell markers. That publication notes: Synthesis of TCR beta cDNA relied on 5'RACE template switching carrying UMIs.

This clonotype was obtained from a man aged 45-60 years who received an inactivated influenza vaccine. The sequencing here drew on PBMCs from blood, taken on the day of vaccination.

CDR3 amino acids: CASSWGRPDTQYF. In nucleotides, the CDR3 is TGTGCCAGCAGCTGGGGTCGGCCAGATACGCAGTATTTT. The rearrangement uses TRBV6-2 or TRBV6-3 and TRBJ2-3; D call uncertain. The ends were cut back, 6 bases at V and 4 bases at J, with 11 bases in the middle. Germline assignment: CDR1 MNHEY and CDR2 SVGEGT. CDR3 size: 13 residues.